The clone carrying this T cell receptor (beta chain) showed up just once. One end of the junction is discordant with germline, which a read error may explain. Germline V gene sequence: CDR1 SGHAT, CDR2 FQDESV (reference sequence). This CDR3 has 15 residues. Researchers drew blood RNA from unsorted whole blood and extracted germline DNA as well. These data originate in a study of tumor-infiltrating lymphocytes in primary liver carcinoma. A constant-region primer primed TCR beta cDNA synthesis from 400 to 550 ng of total RNA. Library construction for TCR beta comprised three nested multiplex PCR rounds performed with slightly modified ARM-PCR. Rounds one and two of PCR, each of roughly 10 cycles, were primed with TRBV1-TRBV30 forward primers and a C-beta reverse primer. TCRdb re-called the multiplex PCR reads through MiXCR, storing one row per CDR3 protein. The data hold about 200,000 distinct CDR3 sequences, with less than 65% observed a single time.

The gene calls are TRBV11-1 and TRBJ2-3, with 8 positions matching TRBD2. Material: peripheral blood. The sequence was collected from a woman aged 55-70 years with primary liver carcinoma and hepatitis B virus infection. The CDR3 is CAGSHTAGGTDTQYF. The CDR3 DNA sequence: TGTGCCGGCAGCCATACGGCGGGAGGTACAGATACGCAGTATTTT.